The sample holds one count of the clone carrying this T cell receptor beta chain. Profiled with immunoSEQ multiplex PCR; TCRdb holds only in-frame clones, not every one. There are more than 15,000 clones in the sample; 80% to 90% occur only once, and roughly an eighth lies in the top ten. This CDR3 has 15 residues. Germline loops: CDR1 SQVTM, CDR2 ANQGSEA. V lost 3 bases and J lost 6; bases outside the gene matches: 7. This entry is derived from a study of technical replicates of blood from several donors. Input material: PBMCs. The source of this sequence is a human donor in good health. V gene TRBV29-1 combines with J gene TRBJ2-2; TRBD2 aligns across 10 bases. The CDR3 DNA reads TGCAGCGTTGACGCTAGCGGGAGTGGTGCCGGGGAGCTGTTTTTT. As protein: CSVDASGSGAGELFF.